A selection of T cell receptor beta chains follows, all from one sample in a study of cytomegalovirus exposure and HLA in healthy donors. Repertoires were generated with immunoSEQ multiplex PCR, while TCRdb's copy carries only in-frame clones and drops some. The table lists roughly 100,000 clones, 55% to 65% of them singletons, with 3% to 4.5% in the top ten. The sample consisted of PBMCs. Receptors originate from a man in his thirties or forties in good health and CMV-seropositive. The CDR3 runs from the conserved cysteine through the conserved F or W. Each record gives: CDR3 protein, CDR3 DNA, D gene, clone size, V gene, J gene. The D gene is left open where the match is weak. Not all rows give a size; the values are once, few, many and, for expanded clones, a class.

cdr3_aa: CASSQEEQGTDTQYF
cdr3_nt: TGTGCCAGCAGCCAAGAAGAACAGGGGACAGATACGCAGTATTTT
d_call: TRBD1
clone_size: .
v_call: TRBV4-2
j_call: TRBJ2-3

cdr3_aa: CAWSGGRGGNTIYF
cdr3_nt: TGTGCCTGGAGTGGTGGCAGGGGTGGAAACACCATATATTTT
d_call: .
clone_size: once
v_call: TRBV30
j_call: TRBJ1-3

cdr3_aa: CASSVSRGPTYEQYF
cdr3_nt: TGTGCCAGCAGCGTAAGTAGGGGGCCAACCTACGAGCAGTACTTC
d_call: TRBD1
clone_size: .
v_call: TRBV9
j_call: TRBJ2-7

cdr3_aa: CASSPQGTYEQYF
cdr3_nt: TGCGCCAGCAGCCCCCAGGGAACCTACGAGCAGTACTTC
d_call: .
clone_size: once
v_call: TRBV5-1
j_call: TRBJ2-7

cdr3_aa: CASRPGAGEQYF
cdr3_nt: TGTGCCAGCAGACCAGGGGCAGGGGAGCAGTACTTC
d_call: .
clone_size: .
v_call: TRBV6-5
j_call: TRBJ2-7

cdr3_aa: CAWSELTGQKAFF
cdr3_nt: TGTGCCTGGAGTGAACTGACCGGACAGAAGGCTTTCTTT
d_call: .
clone_size: .
v_call: TRBV30
j_call: TRBJ1-1

cdr3_aa: CASSFGGARDTQYF
cdr3_nt: TGTGCCAGCAGCTTCGGGGGGGCCAGGGATACGCAGTATTTT
d_call: TRBD2
clone_size: .
v_call: TRBV7-9
j_call: TRBJ2-3

cdr3_aa: CASSRTSGGAGELFF
cdr3_nt: TGTGCCAGCAGCCGTACTAGCGGGGGGGCCGGGGAGCTGTTTTTT
d_call: TRBD2
clone_size: .
v_call: TRBV11-2
j_call: TRBJ2-2

cdr3_aa: CSAGADTQYF
cdr3_nt: TGCAGTGCAGGGGCGGATACGCAGTATTTT
d_call: .
clone_size: .
v_call: TRBV20-1
j_call: TRBJ2-3

cdr3_aa: CAAMGRGGPGEQFF
cdr3_nt: TGTGCCGCCATGGGGCGGGGGGGCCCTGGGGAGCAGTTCTTC
d_call: TRBD2
clone_size: .
v_call: TRBV10-3
j_call: TRBJ2-1

cdr3_aa: CASSPPASGVGEQFF
cdr3_nt: TGTGCCAGCTCACCACCGGCTAGCGGGGTTGGGGAGCAGTTCTTC
d_call: TRBD2
clone_size: .
v_call: TRBV18
j_call: TRBJ2-1

cdr3_aa: CAISEGGRIYSYEQYF
cdr3_nt: TGTGCCATCAGTGAGGGGGGCAGGATATACTCCTACGAGCAGTACTTC
d_call: .
clone_size: .
v_call: TRBV10-3
j_call: TRBJ2-7

cdr3_aa: CASSQDFSGIWAFF
cdr3_nt: TGTGCCAGCAGCCAAGATTTTTCGGGGATTTGGGCTTTCTTT
d_call: .
clone_size: few
v_call: TRBV4-2
j_call: TRBJ1-1

cdr3_aa: CASAALRGRAYEQYF
cdr3_nt: TGTGCCAGCGCAGCCCTTAGGGGCAGGGCCTACGAGCAGTACTTC
d_call: .
clone_size: once
v_call: TRBV27
j_call: TRBJ2-7

cdr3_aa: CATSRDGFYYEQYF
cdr3_nt: TGTGCCACCTCCAGGGATGGTTTCTACTACGAGCAGTACTTC
d_call: .
clone_size: .
v_call: TRBV6-5
j_call: TRBJ2-7

cdr3_aa: CASSGQGNTEAFF
cdr3_nt: TGTGCCAGCAGCGGACAGGGGAACACTGAAGCTTTCTTT
d_call: TRBD1
clone_size: .
v_call: TRBV6-5
j_call: TRBJ1-1

cdr3_aa: CAWSSGNSNQPQHF
cdr3_nt: TGTGCCTGGAGCTCAGGGAATAGCAATCAGCCCCAGCATTTT
d_call: .
clone_size: .
v_call: TRBV30
j_call: TRBJ1-5

cdr3_aa: CASSLGSGGTYEQYF
cdr3_nt: TGTGCCAGCAGCTTAGGATCCGGGGGGACCTACGAGCAGTACTTC
d_call: TRBD2
clone_size: .
v_call: TRBV7-2
j_call: TRBJ2-7

cdr3_aa: CAIWTVYGYTF
cdr3_nt: TGTGCCATTTGGACAGTCTATGGCTACACCTTC
d_call: .
clone_size: .
v_call: TRBV19
j_call: TRBJ1-2

cdr3_aa: CASSVVVSSSYNEQFF
cdr3_nt: TGTGCCAGCAGCGTAGTTGTGTCGAGCTCCTACAATGAGCAGTTCTTC
d_call: .
clone_size: few
v_call: TRBV9
j_call: TRBJ2-1

cdr3_aa: CASSPHPGVGEQFF
cdr3_nt: TGTGCCAGCAGTCCCCATCCGGGGGTTGGGGAGCAGTTCTTC
d_call: .
clone_size: .
v_call: TRBV28
j_call: TRBJ2-1

cdr3_aa: CASSSGTYNEQFF
cdr3_nt: TGTGCCAGCAGCTCAGGGACTTACAATGAGCAGTTCTTC
d_call: .
clone_size: .
v_call: TRBV11-3
j_call: TRBJ2-1

cdr3_aa: CASSQDGQSNQPQHF
cdr3_nt: TGTGCCAGCAGCCAAGATGGACAGAGCAATCAGCCCCAGCATTTT
d_call: .
clone_size: .
v_call: TRBV4-2
j_call: TRBJ1-5